The T cell receptor (beta chain) described here comes from a study of blood T cells in healthy people across ages. The study's findings and limits: In older individuals, TCR beta diversity per million T cells was lower, falling roughly linearly with age.

Alongside a J-beta primer mix, a sample-barcoded 5' primer served in a second PCR lasting about 6 to 11 cycles. All samples yielded 3 million or more CDR3-containing paired-end reads. Using its own MiXCR run on the 5' RACE reads, TCRdb lists one record per CDR3 protein. The sample contains 650,000 to 1,000,000 distinct CDR3 sequences, about 34% of which appear only once. With respect to this clonotype: The antigen is unknown. Germline is not matched at one junction end, which may reflect a read error.

Each of the donors had around 9 milliliters of peripheral blood drawn into EDTA-treated Vacutainer tubes. Samples had at least 6.5 million PBMCs isolated from them. The TCR sequence derives from a young man in good health. The sample comprised blood.

The CDR3 reads CSTRFASGGYQETQYF. The DNA for the CDR3 is TGCAGTACTAGATTTGCTAGCGGGGGTTACCAAGAGACCCAGTACTTC. The rearrangement links TRBV20-1 to TRBJ2-4, with 10 bases matching TRBD2. The end of the DNA fits TRBJ2-5 better, so the J call may be wrong. Per the germline V gene, CDR1 is DFQATT and CDR2 is SNEGSKA (reference sequence). This CDR3 spans 16 amino acids.